The next 6 T cell receptor beta chains were all read from a single sample in a study of shared clonotypes between healthy human individuals. Repertoires were generated with immunoSEQ multiplex PCR, while TCRdb's copy carries only in-frame clones and drops some. The sample contains approximately 1,000,000 clones, about 84% of which appear only once. The sample was memory CD4+ T cells from PBMCs. Subset noted: CD45RA-negative fraction. The receptors come from a man aged 18 to 30 in good health. Some clones in this sample may be carry-over from other donors' samples.

The chain uses TRBV11-2 and TRBJ2-3; maybe TRBD2 (6 bases). V was cut by 5 bases and J by 5 bases, with 29 bases left in between. The CDR3 totals 19 residues. The germline CDR1 and CDR2 sequences are SGHAT and FQNNGV. The CDR3 bases are TGTGCCAGCAGCCGACCGGACGCCATGGGGCGGGGAGGAGGAGATACGCAGTATTTT. It yields the protein CASSRPDAMGRGGGDTQYF.

This clone was observed a handful of times. For the CDR3, the DNA is TGTGCCAGCAGCGAAACTAGCTACAATGAGCAGTTCTTC. It encodes CASSETSYNEQFF. The V call is TRBV7-2, the J call TRBJ2-1; D possibly corresponds to TRBD2 (5 bases). The germline V gene encodes CDR1 SGHTA and CDR2 FQGNSA. V gave up 5 bases and J gave up 3 bases, with 8 bases separating them. This CDR3 is built from 13 residues.

CDR3 bases: TGTGCCAGCAGCTTACTCGCTCCAAGCTCCTACAATGAGCAGTTCTTC. Amino acid sequence: CASSLLAPSSYNEQFF. The V gene is TRBV7-6, the J gene TRBJ2-1; unclear D gene. The CDR3 length is 16 residues. Trimming took 2 bases from V and 0 from J, leaving 11 bases between them. Germline CDR1 reads SGHVS; CDR2 reads FNYEAQ.

This chain uses TRBV2 with TRBJ2-1; D is uncertain. V shed 7 bases and J shed 3 bases, with 13 bases lying between them. The CDR3 runs to 14 residues. Germline CDR1 and CDR2: SNHLY and FYNNEI. CDR3 in DNA: TGTGCCAGCATAGGGCAGGTGGGCTACAATGAGCAGTTCTTC. Translated, it gives CASIGQVGYNEQFF. Supplemented by reference TRBV2 and TRBJ2-1, the full variable domain reads EPEVTQTPSHQVTQMGQEVILRCVPISNHLYFYWYRQILGQKVEFLVSFYNNEISEKSEIFDDQFSVERPDGSNFTLKIRSTKLEDSAMYFCASIGQVGYNEQFFGPGTRLTVL.

The DNA of the CDR3 is TGTGCCAGCAGTGAAGAGGTCTGGAGGGGTGAGCAGTTCTTC. Translating it yields CASSEEVWRGEQFF. The rearrangement joins TRBV6-4 to TRBJ2-1; D may be TRBD2 (6 bases). V was cut by 3 bases and J by 9 bases, with 15 bases left in between. From germline, CDR1 is MRHNA and CDR2 SNTAGT. The CDR3 has 14 residues.

V gene TRBV5-4 combines with J gene TRBJ2-3; D call uncertain. Germline assignment: CDR1 SGHNT and CDR2 YYREEE (reference sequence). Between the trimmed V and J ends, which lost 0 bases and 2 bases, there was a span of 16 bases. This CDR3 is built from 17 residues. The CDR3 nucleotides are TGTGCCAGCAGCTTGGCCTTGTTCTACCCCACCACAGATACGCAGTATTTT. Amino acids: CASSLALFYPTTDTQYF. The full variable domain, rest sourced from reference TRBV5-4 and TRBJ2-3, is ETGVTQSPTHLIKTRGQQVTLRCSSQSGHNTVSWYQQALGQGPQFIFQYYREEENGRGNFPPRFSGLQFPNYSSELNVNALELDDSALYLCASSLALFYPTTDTQYFGPGTRLTVL.